The 23 T cell receptor beta chains in this list originate from one sample, sequenced in a study of blood T cell repertoires in COVID-19. Clones were sequenced by immunoSEQ multiplex PCR, and TCRdb holds only the in-frame ones, with some missing. The repertoire consists of 85,000 to 130,000 clones, with about 86% occurring once and the leading ten covering less than 3.5%. Sequenced: PBMCs or T cells enriched from blood (not recorded which). These receptors originate from a woman aged 45-65 years who had recovered from COVID-19.

This clone came up once. The rearrangement uses TRBV5-1 and TRBJ2-3, with D tentatively TRBD2 (6 bases). The length of the CDR3 is 18 residues. From germline, CDR1 is SGHRS and CDR2 YFSETQ. Trimming took off 1 base at V and 0 bases at J, with 18 bases between the two ends. CDR3 sequence reads: CASSLFFVSGTSTDTQYF. The CDR3 bases are TGCGCCAGCAGCTTGTTTTTCGTATCAGGGACTAGCACAGATACGCAGTATTTT.

The V call is TRBV29-1, the J call TRBJ2-1; no clear D gene. V was pared by 7 bases and J by 6 bases, with 10 bases between. Per the germline V gene, CDR1 is SQVTM and CDR2 is ANQGSEA. The CDR3 loop spans 11 amino acids. The CDR3 nucleotides are TGCAGCGCCCTATTGTCCAATGAGCAGTTCTTC. It codes for CSALLSNEQFF.

V gene TRBV14 combines with J gene TRBJ1-3, with 8 bases aligning to TRBD1. The junction had 5 bases not matched to a gene; V was cut back by 4 bases and J by 0 bases. Germline loops: CDR1 SGHDN, CDR2 FVKESK. The CDR3 contains 16 residues. The CDR3 loop reads CASSPRDRYSGNTIYF. The CDR3 DNA reads TGTGCCAGCAGCCCCCGGGACAGGTACTCTGGAAACACCATATATTTT.

The gene calls are TRBV27 and TRBJ2-2; 7 nucleotides agree with TRBD1. Germline trimming cut 1 base from V and 4 bases from J; bases unmatched to any gene: 6. Germline V lookup: CDR1 MNHEY, CDR2 SMNVEV (reference sequence). This CDR3 contains 16 residues. In DNA, the CDR3 is TGTGCCAGCAGTTTATTAGACAGGGTAGGCACCGGGGAGCTGTTTTTT. It yields the protein CASSLLDRVGTGELFF.

V gene TRBV5-5 combines with J gene TRBJ2-1; a weak D match, TRBD1 (6 bases). The CDR3 has 15 residues. Trimming removed 4 bases at V and 7 bases at J, with 18 bases between. Germline-derived CDR1 and CDR2 are SGHKS and YYEKEE (reference sequence). CDR3 protein: CASSLRQERGNEQFF. For the CDR3, the DNA is TGTGCCAGCAGCCTCCGACAGGAGAGGGGAAATGAGCAGTTCTTC.

The CDR3 sequence: CASTKTSGGTDTQYF. DNA of the CDR3: TGTGCCAGCACCAAGACTAGCGGGGGAACAGATACGCAGTATTTT. V and J are TRBV27 and TRBJ2-3; TRBD2 matches at 12 bases. V was pared by 7 bases and J by 3 bases, with 5 bases of the junction left unmatched. Per germline, CDR1 MNHEY and CDR2 SMNVEV (reference sequence). The CDR3 loop spans 15 amino acids.

The rearrangement uses TRBV28 and TRBJ1-2; D is unresolved. Germline loops: CDR1 MDHEN, CDR2 SYDVKM. V gave up 7 bases and J gave up 2 bases, with 11 bases separating them. The CDR3 totals 13 residues. This chain's CDR3 is CASTDGMNYGYTF. In nucleotides, the CDR3 is TGTGCCAGCACCGACGGGATGAACTATGGCTACACCTTC.

The chain carries TRBV12-3 or TRBV12-4 and TRBJ2-1; 7 bases are shared with TRBD2. This CDR3 region has 13 residues. V lost 6 bases and J lost 5; bases outside the gene matches: 4. The CDR3 DNA follows: TGTGCCAGCAGCAGCGGGACTCACAATGAGCAGTTCTTC. Protein: CASSSGTHNEQFF.

The V and J genes are TRBV27 and TRBJ2-7; TRBD1 agrees at 9 bases. The CDR3 covers 14 residues. V lost 6 bases, J lost 1 base, and 4 bases stayed unmatched. Germline lookup yields CDR1 MNHEY and CDR2 SMNVEV (reference sequence). The CDR3 DNA sequence: TGTGCCAGCAGGTGGGGACAGGGATCCTACGAGCAGTACTTC. Encoded protein: CASRWGQGSYEQYF.

This clone was picked up one time. The chain uses TRBV9 and TRBJ2-3, with D perhaps TRBD2 (5 bases). V dropped 4 bases and J dropped 5 bases, with 20 bases sitting between them. The CDR3 is 16 residues long. Looked up from germline, CDR1 is SGDLS and CDR2 is YYNGEE. The CDR3: CASSLTRTGIQDTQYF. The CDR3 DNA follows: TGTGCCAGCAGCCTAACGCGGACCGGGATTCAAGATACGCAGTATTTT.

The chain uses TRBV5-6 and TRBJ2-7; tentative D call: TRBD1 (5 bases). The V gene lost 2 bases and the J gene lost 3 bases, with 6 bases spanning the gap. CDR3 length: 12 residues. Germline values: CDR1 SGHDT, CDR2 YYEEEE. CDR3 protein: CASSLGVYEQYF. CDR3 DNA sequence: TGTGCCAGCAGCTTAGGGGTCTACGAGCAGTACTTC. Combining the CDR3 with reference TRBV5-6 and TRBJ2-7 gives the whole variable domain DAGVTQSPTHLIKTRGQQVTLRCSPKSGHDTVSWYQQALGQGPQFIFQYYEEEERQRGNFPDRFSGHQFPNYSSELNVNALLLGDSALYLCASSLGVYEQYFGPGTRLTVT.

V usage is TRBV6-6 and J usage is TRBJ1-1; TRBD1 might be the D (6 bases). The CDR3 has 14 residues. V was pared by 4 bases and J by 1 base, with 10 bases between. The germline gives CDR1 MNHNY, CDR2 SVGAGI (reference sequence). In DNA, the CDR3 is TGTGCCAGCAGTTCAGGGGCTGCGAACACTGAAGCTTTCTTT. Translated, it gives CASSSGAANTEAFF.

Here the CDR3 DNA reads TGTGCCAGCAGGGGGGGACCGAATCTTAATACGCAGTATTTT. This gives the protein CASRGGPNLNTQYF. The chain joins TRBV27 to TRBJ2-3; possibly TRBD2 for D (6 bases). Germline V gene sequence: CDR1 MNHEY, CDR2 SMNVEV (reference sequence). The V end was cut by 6 bases, the J end by 7 bases, with 17 bases between. This CDR3 has 14 amino acids.

The chain links TRBV7-3 to TRBJ1-4, with D possibly matching TRBD1 (6 bases). The CDR3 consists of 17 residues. Germline CDR1 is SGHTA and CDR2 is FQGTGA. Between the trimmed V and J ends, which lost 4 bases and 0 bases, there was a span of 15 bases. The CDR3 DNA sequence: TGTGCCAGCAGCTCGTCGACTTACAGGGCAACTAATGAAAAACTGTTTTTT. Translation gives CASSSSTYRATNEKLFF.

V usage is TRBV3-1 (or the pseudogene TRBV3-2) and J usage is TRBJ2-3; D not resolved. CDR1 and CDR2 from the germline V gene are LGHDT and YNNKEL (reference sequence). This CDR3 has 15 residues. Trimming left V 4 bases short and J 0 bases short, with 11 bases between. The DNA for the CDR3 is TGTGCCAGCAGCCCCTACCTAGGTAGCACAGATACGCAGTATTTT. Residues: CASSPYLGSTDTQYF.

The genes are TRBV6-5 and TRBJ1-3; D is perhaps TRBD1 (6 bases). V was cut by 5 bases and J by 2 bases, with 13 bases left in between. CDR3 size: 15 residues. Germline CDR1 and CDR2: MNHEY and SVGAGI. In nucleotides, the CDR3 is TGTGCCAGCAGTAACAGGGCCCCGGCTGGAAACACCATATATTTT. It specifies CASSNRAPAGNTIYF.

The V gene is TRBV5-1, the J gene TRBJ1-2; D not certain. V shed 6 bases and J shed 2 bases, with 14 bases lying between them. Germline lookup yields CDR1 SGHRS and CDR2 YFSETQ. The CDR3 spans 14 residues. The CDR3 sequence: CASTKTAGNYGYTF. The CDR3 region has the DNA TGCGCCAGCACCAAAACCGCAGGCAACTATGGCTACACCTTC.

A single count supports this clone. V gene TRBV28 combines with J gene TRBJ2-7; D might be TRBD1 (5 bases). The CDR3 is made up of 14 amino acids. Trimming removed 3 bases from V and 5 bases from J, with 14 bases in between. Germline V gene lookup returns CDR1 MDHEN and CDR2 SYDVKM. The CDR3 DNA is TGTGCCAGCAGTTTTAGGCAGGGAAGTAACGAGCAGTACTTC. The encoded protein is CASSFRQGSNEQYF.

This chain uses TRBV5-1 with TRBJ2-5; D is unresolved. In germline, CDR1 is SGHRS, CDR2 YFSETQ. The CDR3 runs 13 residues. V was shortened by 5 bases and J by 5 bases, with 13 bases between the two germline ends. CDR3: CASRQSPSETQYF. CDR3 in DNA: TGCGCCAGCAGACAATCCCCAAGTGAGACCCAGTACTTC.

Details on this clone: The sample has other DNA sequences that encode this CDR3 too. The rearrangement links TRBV3-1 (or the pseudogene TRBV3-2) to TRBJ1-1, with D unresolved. CDR1 is LGHDT and CDR2 is YNNKEL in the germline V gene (reference sequence). Trimming stripped 1 base from V and 1 base from J, with 10 bases between. The CDR3 sequence is 15 residues long. The CDR3 sequence: CASSQGRSGNTEAFF. DNA of the CDR3: TGTGCCAGCAGCCAAGGAAGATCAGGGAACACTGAAGCTTTCTTT.

The V gene is TRBV3-1 (or the pseudogene TRBV3-2), the J gene TRBJ2-4; D is ambiguous. The CDR3 consists of 14 residues. Germline V gives CDR1 LGHDT, CDR2 YNNKEL (reference sequence). Trimming pared 0 bases from V and 5 bases from J, leaving 8 bases between. CDR3 sequence (DNA): TGTGCCAGCAGCCAAGATTTGGCTCAAAACATTCAGTACTTC. Translating gives CASSQDLAQNIQYF.

This clone was detected a few times. V usage is TRBV24-1 and J usage is TRBJ2-2; the D gene is possibly TRBD2 (6 bases). The CDR3 runs to 15 residues. CDR1 and CDR2 (germline): KGHDR, SFDVKD. Trimming left V 7 bases short and J 4 bases short, with 15 bases between. Written as DNA, the CDR3 is TGTGCCACCAGCTTATCTAGCGCTAGCACCGGGGAGCTGTTTTTT. It encodes CATSLSSASTGELFF.

This clone was picked up a small number of times. This chain links TRBV6-1 with TRBJ2-7; D not certain. The length of the CDR3 is 14 residues. V lost 2 bases, J lost 6 bases, and 14 bases lay in between. Germline V gives CDR1 MNHNS, CDR2 SASEGT. CDR3 region: CASSEWSGAGEQYF. CDR3 bases: TGTGCCAGCAGTGAATGGAGTGGTGCTGGCGAGCAGTACTTC.